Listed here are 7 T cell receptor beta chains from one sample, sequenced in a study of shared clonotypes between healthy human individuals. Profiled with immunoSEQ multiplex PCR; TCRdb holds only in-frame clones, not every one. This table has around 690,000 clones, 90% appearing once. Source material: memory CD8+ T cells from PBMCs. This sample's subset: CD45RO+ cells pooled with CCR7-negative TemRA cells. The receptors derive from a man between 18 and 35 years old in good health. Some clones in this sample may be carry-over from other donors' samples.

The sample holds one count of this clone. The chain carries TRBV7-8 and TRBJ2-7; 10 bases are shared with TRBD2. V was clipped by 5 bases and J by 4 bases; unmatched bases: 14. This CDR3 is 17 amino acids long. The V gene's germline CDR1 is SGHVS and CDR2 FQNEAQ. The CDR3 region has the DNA TGTGCCAGCAGCATCCCAAAAACTAGCGGGATCCTTTACGAGCAGTACTTC. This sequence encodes CASSIPKTSGILYEQYF.

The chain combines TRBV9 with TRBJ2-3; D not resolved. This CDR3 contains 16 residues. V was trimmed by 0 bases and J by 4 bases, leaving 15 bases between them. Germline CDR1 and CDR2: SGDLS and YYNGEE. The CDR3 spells CASSVGRYSVSDTQYF. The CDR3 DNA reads TGTGCCAGCAGCGTAGGTCGCTACTCCGTGTCAGATACGCAGTATTTT.

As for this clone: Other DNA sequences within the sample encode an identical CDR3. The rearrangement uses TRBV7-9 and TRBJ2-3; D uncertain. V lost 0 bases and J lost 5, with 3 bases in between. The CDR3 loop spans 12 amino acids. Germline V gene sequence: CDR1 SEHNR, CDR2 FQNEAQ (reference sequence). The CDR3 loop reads CASSLALDTQYF. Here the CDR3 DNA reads TGTGCCAGCAGCTTAGCCCTAGATACGCAGTATTTT.

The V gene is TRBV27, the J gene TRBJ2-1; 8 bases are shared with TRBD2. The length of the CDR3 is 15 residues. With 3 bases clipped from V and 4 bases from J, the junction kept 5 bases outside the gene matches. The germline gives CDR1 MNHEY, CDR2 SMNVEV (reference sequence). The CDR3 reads CASSLSGSWYNEQFF. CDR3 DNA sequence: TGTGCCAGCAGTTTGAGCGGGAGTTGGTACAATGAGCAGTTCTTC.

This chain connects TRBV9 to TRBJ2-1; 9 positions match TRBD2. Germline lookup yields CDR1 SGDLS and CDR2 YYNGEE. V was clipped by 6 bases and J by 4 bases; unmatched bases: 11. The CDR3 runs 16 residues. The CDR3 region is CASTSTASGAYNEQFF. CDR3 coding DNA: TGTGCCAGCACCTCAACAGCTAGCGGGGCTTACAATGAGCAGTTCTTC.

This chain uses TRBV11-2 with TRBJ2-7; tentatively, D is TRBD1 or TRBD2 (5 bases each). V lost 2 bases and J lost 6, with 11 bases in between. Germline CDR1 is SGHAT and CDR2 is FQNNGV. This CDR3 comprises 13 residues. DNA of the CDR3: TGTGCCAGCAGCTTAAGGGACCCCCGCGAGCAGTACTTC. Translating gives CASSLRDPREQYF.

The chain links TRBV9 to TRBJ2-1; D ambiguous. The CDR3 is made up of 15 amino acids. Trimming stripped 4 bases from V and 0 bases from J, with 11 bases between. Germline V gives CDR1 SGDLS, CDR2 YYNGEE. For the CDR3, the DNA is TGTGCCAGCAGCCCGACACAGAGCTCCTACAATGAGCAGTTCTTC. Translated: CASSPTQSSYNEQFF.